This TCR beta chain is drawn from a study of blood T cell repertoires in COVID-19. At the level of the study: Acute and convalescent COVID-19 specimens originated in the United States, Italy and Spain.

Some clones are missing from TCRdb's copy, which holds only in-frame ones; the method was immunoSEQ multiplex PCR. The sample has 210,000 or so clones, about 90% seen once. The germline gives CDR1 SEHNR, CDR2 FQNEAQ (reference sequence). The ends lost 4 bases at V and 5 bases at J; junction bases unmatched: 5. The length of the CDR3 is 14 residues. Participant reports of clinical history set cohort assignment. Sequenced sample: PBMCs or T cells enriched from blood (not recorded which). This TCR was sampled from a man aged 25 to 40 who had recovered from COVID-19. The chain uses TRBV7-9 and TRBJ1-1; 9 bases fit TRBD1. The CDR3 DNA is TGTGCCAGCAGCTGGGGACAGGGAGGGACTGAAGCTTTCTTT. Protein: CASSWGQGGTEAFF.